Presented here are 16 T cell receptor beta chains from one specimen sequenced in a study of T cell repertoires in ileal Crohn's disease. Time point specified: proximal margin of the surgical specimen (macroscopically non-inflamed). Sequencing was performed with immunoSEQ multiplex PCR; in TCRdb, only in-frame clones are kept and a portion is missing. Found here are about 4,800 clones, around 87% of them singletons; the top ten hold 3.5% to 4.5%. Sequenced input: ileal tissue. Receptors originate from an adult with Crohn's disease.

The chain uses TRBV9 and TRBJ2-2, with D possibly called TRBD1 or TRBD2 (7 bases each). This CDR3 region has 14 residues. Trimming shortened V by 3 bases and J by 8 bases, and 14 bases separated the two germline ends. Germline CDR1 is SGDLS and CDR2 is YYNGEE. CDR3 coding DNA: TGTGCCAGCAGCGCCTCAGGGGGGGAAGGGGAGCTGTTTTTT. This sequence encodes CASSASGGEGELFF.

The chain recombines TRBV30 with TRBJ1-1; D remains unclear. The CDR3 covers 12 residues. Germline V gene lookup returns CDR1 GTSNPN and CDR2 SVGIG (reference sequence). Deletions cut 8 bases from V and 5 bases from J, with 15 bases between. The CDR3: CARDLPGTEAFF. The CDR3 DNA follows: TGTGCCCGGGATCTGCCGGGGACTGAAGCTTTCTTT.

The chain employs TRBV5-6 and TRBJ1-1, with 8 bases lining up with TRBD1. Germline V lookup: CDR1 SGHDT, CDR2 YYEEEE. This CDR3 has 16 amino acids. V was clipped by 4 bases and J by 4 bases; unmatched bases: 12. The CDR3 here is CASSRSPGGAGTEAFF. CDR3 DNA sequence: TGTGCCAGCAGCCGATCACCAGGGGGCGCTGGCACTGAAGCTTTCTTT.

The chain recombines TRBV19 with TRBJ1-1; D uncertain. This CDR3 has 14 residues. Germline CDR1 reads LNHDA; CDR2 reads SQIVND (reference sequence). V lost 8 bases and J lost 0, with 13 bases in between. CDR3 bases: TGTGCCAGTCTTGGTGGTGGCTTGAACACTGAAGCTTTCTTT. Residues: CASLGGGLNTEAFF.

The chain has TRBV6-6 and TRBJ2-1, with TRBD2 matching over 8 bases. The CDR3 extends over 14 amino acids. Germline CDR1 reads MNHNY; CDR2 reads SVGAGI (reference sequence). Trimming at V came to 3 bases and at J to 3 bases, leaving 1 base not matched to a gene. The CDR3 reads CASSYSGNYNEQFF. As DNA, the CDR3 is TGTGCCAGCAGTTATAGCGGGAACTACAATGAGCAGTTCTTC.

The chain is built from TRBV7-9 and TRBJ1-2; TRBD1 aligns across 7 bases. Trimming took 2 bases from V and 4 from J; bases not matched to a gene: 7. CDR1 and CDR2 from the germline V gene are SEHNR and FQNEAQ (reference sequence). This CDR3 is built from 15 residues. CDR3 protein: CASSLTGTAFYGYTF. The CDR3 DNA is TGTGCCAGCAGCTTAACAGGGACAGCTTTCTATGGCTACACCTTC.

The V and J genes are TRBV19 and TRBJ2-1; 8 nucleotides agree with TRBD2. Germline values: CDR1 LNHDA, CDR2 SQIVND (reference sequence). This CDR3 has 14 residues. The trim removed 5 bases at V and 7 bases at J, leaving 7 bases unmatched. Here the CDR3 DNA reads TGTGCCAGTAGTCAAGAGACGGGAGGGAATGAGCAGTTCTTC. The encoded protein is CASSQETGGNEQFF.

The chain combines TRBV30 with TRBJ2-7; no clear D. The CDR3 sequence is 12 residues long. The germline gives CDR1 GTSNPN, CDR2 SVGIG (reference sequence). V was clipped by 3 bases and J by 8 bases, with 14 bases between them. The CDR3 is CAWRDLNAKQYF. DNA of the CDR3: TGTGCCTGGAGAGACCTGAATGCGAAGCAGTACTTC.

V is TRBV5-4 and J is TRBJ2-7; D possibly uses TRBD1 or TRBD2 (5 bases each). Germline V CDR1 and CDR2: SGHNT, YYREEE (reference sequence). This CDR3 has 13 amino acids. V lost 4 bases, J lost 2 bases, and 10 bases lay in between. CDR3 DNA sequence: TGTGCCAGCAGCGGGGACCGGCCCTACGAGCAGTACTTC. Amino acids: CASSGDRPYEQYF.

V is TRBV7-2 and J is TRBJ1-5; maybe TRBD1 (5 bases). V gave up 6 bases and J gave up 0 bases, with 12 bases separating them. The CDR3 has 15 amino acids. CDR1 is SGHTA, CDR2 FQGNSA, per germline. Here the CDR3 DNA reads TGTGCCAGCAGGGCGGGACTCTATAGCAATCAGCCCCAGCATTTT. Translating it yields CASRAGLYSNQPQHF.

In this sample, this clone turned up once. This sequence joins TRBV7-1 and TRBJ1-1, with D unclear. TRBV7-1 counts as an open reading frame of uncertain function. CDR3 length: 15 amino acids. Trimming pared 4 bases from V and 1 base from J, leaving 13 bases between. The CDR3 region has the DNA TGTGCCAGCAGCTTAGTACGGGTTGGGAACACTGAAGCTTTCTTT. This encodes CASSLVRVGNTEAFF.

This chain uses TRBV6-1 with TRBJ1-5; tentative D call: TRBD1 (6 bases). The CDR3 is 13 amino acids. Per the germline V gene, CDR1 is MNHNS and CDR2 is SASEGT. The germline V and J ends were trimmed by 6 bases and 5 bases, with 11 bases remaining between them. CDR3 region: CASSWGADQPQHF. CDR3 coding DNA: TGTGCCAGCAGCTGGGGGGCTGATCAGCCCCAGCATTTT.

The chain joins TRBV29-1 to TRBJ1-1, with D perhaps matching TRBD1 (6 bases). CDR1 is SQVTM and CDR2 is ANQGSEA in the germline V gene. The CDR3 has 13 residues. V was clipped by 7 bases and J by 5 bases, with 17 bases between them. CDR3 sequence reads: CSAITGLGTEAFF. As DNA, the CDR3 is TGCAGCGCAATCACAGGGTTAGGTACTGAAGCTTTCTTT.

This clone is a singleton in its sample. The CDR3 is CASSLAGAGSNEKLFF. As DNA, the CDR3 is TGTGCCAGCAGCTTGGCCGGAGCAGGGTCTAATGAAAAACTGTTTTTT. The genes are TRBV5-4 and TRBJ1-4, with a weak D call TRBD1 (5 bases). The CDR3 is 16 amino acids. CDR1 is SGHNT, CDR2 YYREEE, per germline (reference sequence). Trimming removed 0 bases at V and 3 bases at J, with 12 bases between.

This clone was recorded a few times. This rearrangement joins TRBV19 to TRBJ1-1; no clear D gene. The V and J ends lost 1 base and 1 base respectively, with 13 bases between them. This CDR3 comprises 16 residues. Germline assignment: CDR1 LNHDA and CDR2 SQIVND (reference sequence). The CDR3 loop reads CASSIVGLGQNTEAFF. CDR3 sequence (DNA): TGTGCCAGTAGTATAGTAGGGCTGGGTCAGAACACTGAAGCTTTCTTT.

The V gene is TRBV7-2, the J gene TRBJ1-2, with TRBD1 identical over 9 bases. The J segment lost 7 bases and the V segment lost 5 bases, leaving 11 bases of the junction unmatched. Germline CDR1 and CDR2: SGHTA and FQGNSA. The CDR3 is made up of 15 amino acids. This CDR3 is CASSVDRDRVLGYTF. The CDR3 coding sequence is TGTGCCAGCAGCGTCGACCGGGACAGGGTCCTTGGCTACACCTTC.